Listed below are T cell receptor beta chains from one sample, sequenced in a study of T-cell reconstitution after alpha-beta-depleted transplantation in children. TCRdb re-derived calls from the PCR reads in MiXCR, one entry per CDR3 protein. There are more than 200,000 distinct CDR3 sequences in the sample; around a sixth occur only once, and approximately 40% lies in the top ten. This specimen consisted of PBMCs, mostly from graft donor cells, obtained 360 days after TCRalphabeta/CD19-depleted stem cell transplant. Receptors were obtained from a male patient between 2 and 10 years old who had a stem cell transplant for acute lymphoblastic leukemia, so the T cells may come from the graft donor. CDR3s include the opening cysteine and the closing phenylalanine or tryptophan. The order of the fields is clone size, V gene, J gene, CDR3 protein. The listing skips clone size in some rows; elsewhere it reads once, few, many or a size class.

clone size: few
V gene: TRBV20-1
J gene: TRBJ2-5
CDR3 protein: CSARTAEETQYF

clone size: few
V gene: TRBV18
J gene: TRBJ2-1
CDR3 protein: CASSRGDNEQFF

clone size: NA
V gene: TRBV2
J gene: TRBJ1-5
CDR3 protein: CASSEDTGGNQPQHF

clone size: many
V gene: TRBV20-1
J gene: TRBJ1-5
CDR3 protein: CSASPGGNLQPQHF

clone size: NA
V gene: TRBV29-1
J gene: TRBJ1-2
CDR3 protein: CSVVQGRHGYTF

clone size: few
V gene: TRBV20-1
J gene: TRBJ2-7
CDR3 protein: CSARGSYEQYF

clone size: many
V gene: TRBV5-1
J gene: TRBJ1-2
CDR3 protein: CASSFGTGKDYGYTF

clone size: NA
V gene: TRBV5-1
J gene: TRBJ2-7
CDR3 protein: CASSFQGGGTYEQYF

clone size: NA
V gene: TRBV10-3
J gene: TRBJ2-3
CDR3 protein: CAISELLRDTQYF

clone size: many
V gene: TRBV7-6
J gene: TRBJ2-2
CDR3 protein: CASSLYGGSNTGELFF

clone size: NA
V gene: TRBV4-3
J gene: TRBJ1-5
CDR3 protein: CASRPGQEPPISRNQPQHF

clone size: few
V gene: TRBV7-6
J gene: TRBJ2-1
CDR3 protein: CASSLNAAGSYNEQFF

clone size: many
V gene: TRBV2
J gene: TRBJ2-5
CDR3 protein: CASGGQGETQYF

clone size: NA
V gene: TRBV28
J gene: TRBJ2-7
CDR3 protein: CASSLNGQGHYEQYF

clone size: NA
V gene: TRBV7-2
J gene: TRBJ2-3
CDR3 protein: CASSRGLAGDTQYF

clone size: NA
V gene: TRBV7-2
J gene: TRBJ1-2
CDR3 protein: CASSLVQGVRYGYTF

clone size: NA
V gene: TRBV15
J gene: TRBJ2-7
CDR3 protein: CATRGLGTGADEQYF

clone size: NA
V gene: TRBV7-8
J gene: TRBJ2-7
CDR3 protein: CASSLDPGGYEQYF

clone size: few
V gene: TRBV20-1
J gene: TRBJ2-7
CDR3 protein: CSAGQGDEQYF

clone size: NA
V gene: TRBV29-1
J gene: TRBJ2-5
CDR3 protein: CSGLRGQTQETQYF

clone size: NA
V gene: TRBV5-1
J gene: TRBJ1-6
CDR3 protein: CASSLSVVGSYNSPLHF